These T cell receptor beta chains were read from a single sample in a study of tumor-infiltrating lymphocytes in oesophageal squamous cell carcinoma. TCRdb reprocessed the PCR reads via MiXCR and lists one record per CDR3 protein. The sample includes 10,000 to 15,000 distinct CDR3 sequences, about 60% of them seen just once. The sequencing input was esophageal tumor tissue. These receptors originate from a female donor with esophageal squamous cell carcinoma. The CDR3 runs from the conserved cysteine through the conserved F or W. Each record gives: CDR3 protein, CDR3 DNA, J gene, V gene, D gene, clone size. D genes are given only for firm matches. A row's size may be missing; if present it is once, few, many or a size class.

cdr3_aa: CASSFGSGVANTEAFF
cdr3_nt: TGTGCCAGCAGCTTTGGTTCAGGGGTTGCGAACACTGAAGCTTTCTTT
j_call: TRBJ1-1
v_call: TRBV5-4
d_call: -
clone_size: few

cdr3_aa: CASSLKGNQWGEQYF
cdr3_nt: TGTGCCAGCAGCTTAAAGGGAAATCAATGGGGCGAGCAGTACTTC
j_call: TRBJ2-7
v_call: TRBV7-2
d_call: -
clone_size: -

cdr3_aa: CASSVFGFRGETQYF
cdr3_nt: TGTGCCAGCAGCGTATTTGGGTTTAGGGGAGAGACCCAGTACTTC
j_call: TRBJ2-5
v_call: TRBV7-3
d_call: -
clone_size: -

cdr3_aa: CASSGEGGSNYEQYF
cdr3_nt: TGTGCCAGCAGCGGCGAAGGGGGTAGTAACTACGAGCAGTACTTC
j_call: TRBJ2-7
v_call: TRBV7-9
d_call: -
clone_size: large

cdr3_aa: CASSLGTSGGQGF
cdr3_nt: TGTGCCAGCAGCTTAGGGACTAGCGGGGGGCAGGGCTTC
j_call: TRBJ2-7
v_call: TRBV7-6
d_call: TRBD2
clone_size: -

cdr3_aa: CASSFWTGNTGELFF
cdr3_nt: TGTGCCAGCAGCTTCTGGACAGGGAACACCGGGGAGCTGTTTTTT
j_call: TRBJ2-2
v_call: TRBV7-4
d_call: TRBD1
clone_size: -

cdr3_aa: CASSSGNSPLHF
cdr3_nt: TGTGCCAGCAGCTCAGGGAATTCACCCCTCCACTTC
j_call: TRBJ2-4
v_call: TRBV7-2
d_call: -
clone_size: -

cdr3_aa: CASSSRERSYEQYF
cdr3_nt: TGTGCCAGCAGCTCCCGGGAGCGCTCCTACGAGCAGTACTTC
j_call: TRBJ2-7
v_call: TRBV7-9
d_call: -
clone_size: large

cdr3_aa: CASSLYRGRVTGATEAFF
cdr3_nt: TGTGCCAGCAGCCTATACAGGGGGCGGGTTACAGGGGCCACTGAAGCTTTCTTT
j_call: TRBJ1-1
v_call: TRBV12-3/TRBV12-4
d_call: TRBD1
clone_size: -

cdr3_aa: CASSLALAANEQFF
cdr3_nt: TGCGCCAGCAGCTTGGCTCTAGCAGCTAACGAGCAGTTCTTC
j_call: TRBJ2-1
v_call: TRBV5-1
d_call: -
clone_size: -

cdr3_aa: CASSLDTESSYEQYF
cdr3_nt: TGCGCCAGCAGCTTGGACACGGAGAGCTCCTACGAGCAGTACTTC
j_call: TRBJ2-7
v_call: TRBV5-1
d_call: -
clone_size: medium-sized

cdr3_aa: CASSLAGAAGETQYF
cdr3_nt: TGTGCCAGCAGCTTAGCGGGGGCGGCAGGGGAGACCCAGTACTTC
j_call: TRBJ2-5
v_call: TRBV7-3
d_call: -
clone_size: -

cdr3_aa: CASSNPGGGAPYEQYF
cdr3_nt: TGTGCCAGCAGTAACCCGGGAGGAGGGGCTCCCTACGAGCAGTACTTC
j_call: TRBJ2-7
v_call: TRBV25-1
d_call: TRBD2
clone_size: -

cdr3_aa: CASKDFLRETQYF
cdr3_nt: TGTGCCAGCAAGGACTTCTTGCGAGAGACCCAGTACTTC
j_call: TRBJ2-5
v_call: TRBV7-2
d_call: -
clone_size: -

cdr3_aa: CASSWRLASNHNEQFF
cdr3_nt: TGTGCCAGCAGCTGGCGACTAGCAAGTAATCACAATGAGCAGTTCTTC
j_call: TRBJ2-1
v_call: TRBV7-2
d_call: TRBD2
clone_size: few

cdr3_aa: CASEWGAMGNQPQHF
cdr3_nt: TGTGCCAGCGAATGGGGGGCGATGGGCAATCAGCCCCAGCATTTT
j_call: TRBJ1-5
v_call: TRBV6-1
d_call: -
clone_size: -

cdr3_aa: CASSLWRREPTDTQYF
cdr3_nt: TGTGCCAGCAGCTTATGGCGGCGGGAGCCTACAGATACGCAGTATTTT
j_call: TRBJ2-3
v_call: TRBV7-2
d_call: TRBD2
clone_size: -

cdr3_aa: CASSLAFSVVDEQYF
cdr3_nt: TGTGCCAGCAGCTTAGCTTTTTCAGTAGTGGACGAGCAGTACTTC
j_call: TRBJ2-7
v_call: TRBV7-8
d_call: -
clone_size: -

cdr3_aa: CASSFFPVTEAFF
cdr3_nt: TGTGCCAGCAGCTTTTTTCCGGTCACTGAAGCTTTCTTT
j_call: TRBJ1-1
v_call: TRBV7-8
d_call: -
clone_size: -

cdr3_aa: CASSLRGVSTDTQYF
cdr3_nt: TGTGCCAGCAGCTTAAGGGGGGTTAGCACAGATACGCAGTATTTT
j_call: TRBJ2-3
v_call: TRBV7-6
d_call: -
clone_size: -

cdr3_aa: CASSLNGDRGYEQYF
cdr3_nt: TGTGCCAGCAGCTTAAATGGGGACAGGGGATACGAGCAGTACTTC
j_call: TRBJ2-7
v_call: TRBV11-2
d_call: TRBD1
clone_size: few

cdr3_aa: CASSLNTDYYNEQFF
cdr3_nt: TGTGCCAGCAGCCTAAATACAGATTACTACAATGAGCAGTTCTTC
j_call: TRBJ2-1
v_call: TRBV7-2
d_call: -
clone_size: -

cdr3_aa: CASSSGLAGAWGNEQFF
cdr3_nt: TGTGCCAGCAGCTCAGGACTAGCCGGGGCTTGGGGGAATGAGCAGTTCTTC
j_call: TRBJ2-1
v_call: TRBV7-4
d_call: TRBD2
clone_size: -

cdr3_aa: CASSLTSGLASETQYF
cdr3_nt: TGTGCCAGCAGCTTAACTTCCGGACTAGCTAGCGAGACCCAGTACTTC
j_call: TRBJ2-5
v_call: TRBV7-3
d_call: TRBD2
clone_size: -

cdr3_aa: CASSLEFPDTQYF
cdr3_nt: TGTGCCAGCAGCTTAGAGTTCCCGGATACGCAGTATTTT
j_call: TRBJ2-3
v_call: TRBV7-6
d_call: -
clone_size: hyperexpanded

cdr3_aa: CASSLSAAAYGYTF
cdr3_nt: TGTGCCAGCAGCTTATCCGCCGCGGCCTATGGCTACACCTTC
j_call: TRBJ1-2
v_call: TRBV7-9
d_call: -
clone_size: -

cdr3_aa: CASSASGETQYF
cdr3_nt: TGCGCCAGCAGCGCTAGCGGGGAGACCCAGTACTTC
j_call: TRBJ2-5
v_call: TRBV10-1
d_call: TRBD2
clone_size: -

cdr3_aa: CASSSGGGFGTDTQYF
cdr3_nt: TGTGCCAGCAGCTCAGGAGGGGGATTTGGAACAGATACGCAGTATTTT
j_call: TRBJ2-3
v_call: TRBV11-3
d_call: -
clone_size: -

cdr3_aa: CASSDIAGVPYNEQFF
cdr3_nt: TGTGCCAGCAGTGATATAGCGGGAGTCCCCTACAATGAGCAGTTCTTC
j_call: TRBJ2-1
v_call: TRBV12-3/TRBV12-4
d_call: TRBD2
clone_size: -

cdr3_aa: CASTLGWTARETQYF
cdr3_nt: TGTGCCAGCACCTTAGGGTGGACAGCTCGAGAGACCCAGTACTTC
j_call: TRBJ2-5
v_call: TRBV11-2
d_call: -
clone_size: -

cdr3_aa: CASSVGGPSNEQFF
cdr3_nt: TGTGCCAGCAGCGTGGGAGGGCCCTCGAATGAGCAGTTCTTC
j_call: TRBJ2-1
v_call: TRBV12-3/TRBV12-4
d_call: TRBD2
clone_size: -

cdr3_aa: CASSMTGGETQYF
cdr3_nt: TGTGCCAGTAGTATGACAGGGGGGGAGACCCAGTACTTC
j_call: TRBJ2-5
v_call: TRBV19
d_call: TRBD1
clone_size: -

cdr3_aa: CASSSDAFNYGYTF
cdr3_nt: TGTGCCAGCAGCTCCGATGCCTTTAACTATGGCTACACCTTC
j_call: TRBJ1-2
v_call: TRBV11-2
d_call: -
clone_size: few